Included here is one T cell receptor (beta chain) sequence, with context. The record originates from a study of pediatric ulcerative colitis. During colonoscopy, one to two rectal pinch biopsies were collected. CDR1 is SGDLS, CDR2 YYNGEE, per germline. CDR3 length: 17 residues. Trimming shortened V by 2 bases and J by 2 bases, and 19 bases separated the two germline ends. Some clones are missing from TCRdb's copy, which holds only in-frame ones; the method was immunoSEQ multiplex PCR. Of tens of thousands of clones in the sample, about two thirds were seen once. Sequencing input: gut tissue. The V and J genes are TRBV9 and TRBJ1-2; D perhaps matches TRBD1 (6 bases). This TCR derives from a boy under 18 with severe ulcerative colitis. In DNA, the CDR3 is TGTGCCAGCAGCGTTAGTCCCGAAACAGGGCAAAACTATGGCTACACCTTC. Its protein is CASSVSPETGQNYGYTF.